One and the same sample provided the 22 T cell receptor beta chains below, sequenced in a study of shared T cell receptors in the human thymus. This table comes from immunoSEQ multiplex PCR, and its TCRdb copy is limited to in-frame clones, with some not included. Among roughly 410,000 clones listed, 95% were seen once. The sample was thymocytes. All receptors come from a human donor.

This chain joins TRBV9 and TRBJ2-7; D is perhaps TRBD1 (5 bases). This CDR3 contains 16 residues. The germline gives CDR1 SGDLS, CDR2 YYNGEE. The V end lost 4 bases, the J end lost 3 bases, and 20 bases lay between the germline ends. CDR3 DNA: TGTGCCAGCAGCAAAGACGTCAGGGAAGAAGGCTACGAGCAGTACTTC. It codes for CASSKDVREEGYEQYF.

The chain recombines TRBV5-1 with TRBJ2-3; 7 bases fit TRBD1. Germline assignment: CDR1 SGHRS and CDR2 YFSETQ. The CDR3 runs 20 residues. V trimming: 2 bases; J trimming: 2 bases; junction bases outside the gene matches: 20. The CDR3 protein is CASSFKGAVSNRGTTDTQYF. For the CDR3, the DNA is TGCGCCAGCAGCTTTAAGGGGGCGGTATCCAATAGGGGGACCACAGATACGCAGTATTTT.

The chain has TRBV10-2 and TRBJ2-4; D unresolved. CDR1 and CDR2 (germline): WSHSY, SAAADI. Trimming stripped 6 bases from V and 0 bases from J, with 24 bases between. This CDR3 region has 19 residues. The CDR3, as DNA: TGCGCCAGCAGGCTCGGACGAGTGAGTTTAGAAGGAGCCAAAAACATTCAGTACTTC. Encoded protein: CASRLGRVSLEGAKNIQYF.

The rearrangement links TRBV11-2 to TRBJ1-5; D is possibly TRBD1 (5 bases). The CDR3 totals 16 residues. CDR1 and CDR2 from the germline V gene are SGHAT and FQNNGV. Trimming left V 5 bases short and J 4 bases short, with 18 bases between. DNA for the CDR3: TGTGCCAGCAGCACCCACGGGGGGGGTGGAAATCAGCCCCAGCATTTT. It encodes CASSTHGGGGNQPQHF.

The chain couples TRBV7-9 to TRBJ1-2; TRBD1 aligns across 8 bases. The germline V gene has CDR1 SEHNR and CDR2 FQNEAQ (reference sequence). J gave up 8 bases and V 5 bases, and 13 bases lay outside the gene matches. This CDR3 has 15 residues. The CDR3 reads CASSLAGGWKKGYTF. DNA for the CDR3: TGTGCCAGCAGCCTCGCAGGGGGCTGGAAGAAAGGCTACACCTTC.

The genes are TRBV9 and TRBJ2-2; 7 bases fit TRBD2. The germline V gene has CDR1 SGDLS and CDR2 YYNGEE. The CDR3 runs to 14 residues. V lost 5 bases to trimming and J lost 5 bases; unmatched junction nucleotides: 6. The CDR3 sequence is CASSRLANTGELFF. The DNA for the CDR3 is TGTGCCAGCAGTCGACTAGCTAATACCGGGGAGCTGTTTTTT.

The chain links TRBV27 to TRBJ1-1; D may be TRBD1 (5 bases). CDR3 length: 13 amino acids. V was cut by 6 bases and J by 1 base, with 9 bases left in between. Per the germline V gene, CDR1 is MNHEY and CDR2 is SMNVEV (reference sequence). The CDR3 DNA sequence: TGTGCCAGCAGGGCAGGGTGGAACACTGAAGCTTTCTTT. As protein: CASRAGWNTEAFF.

The chain uses TRBV18 and TRBJ2-7; D is uncertain. Germline CDR1 KGHSH, CDR2 LQKENI. The ends were cut back, 3 bases at V and 2 bases at J, with 8 bases in the middle. The CDR3 extends over 13 amino acids. CDR3 nucleotides: TGTGCCAGCTCACCTTCCCGTCCCTACGAGCAGTACTTC. Translating gives CASSPSRPYEQYF.

This clone was observed once. This chain connects TRBV7-9 to TRBJ2-2; D gene uncertain. V lost 5 bases, J lost 5 bases, and 15 bases lay in between. In germline, CDR1 is SEHNR, CDR2 FQNEAQ (reference sequence). CDR3 length equals 15 residues. Here the CDR3 reads CASSPRTWPTGELFF. The CDR3, as DNA: TGTGCCAGCAGCCCCCGGACGTGGCCTACCGGGGAGCTGTTTTTT.

Notes on this clone: One end of the junction is discordant with germline, which a read error may explain. This chain joins TRBV7-8 and TRBJ2-1; TRBD2 is a possible D gene (6 bases). Germline V lookup: CDR1 SGHVS, CDR2 FQNEAQ. The CDR3 loop spans 11 amino acids. In nucleotides, the CDR3 is TGTGCCAGCAGCGGGACTCCGGAGCGGTTCTTC. Translation gives CASSGTPERFF.

The genes are TRBV18 and TRBJ1-2; D is unresolved. The CDR3 has 16 amino acids. Germline values: CDR1 KGHSH, CDR2 LQKENI. V lost 1 base and J 4 bases, leaving 16 bases between the germline ends. CDR3 residues: CASSPLPEEGSYGYTF. CDR3 nucleotide sequence: TGTGCCAGCTCACCACTACCCGAGGAAGGGAGCTATGGCTACACCTTC.

CDR3 bases: TGTGCCAGCTCCCCCCAAGGCCGGGAAAAACTGTTTTTT. Protein product: CASSPQGREKLFF. The rearrangement links TRBV18 to TRBJ1-4; D not resolved. From germline, CDR1 is KGHSH and CDR2 LQKENI. The V and J ends lost 6 bases and 8 bases respectively, with 13 bases between them. This CDR3 spans 13 amino acids.

The chain uses TRBV7-8 and TRBJ1-1; 8 bases agree with TRBD1. The ends lost 5 bases at V and 0 bases at J; junction bases unmatched: 14. The CDR3 covers 18 residues. CDR1 is SGHVS, CDR2 FQNEAQ, per germline. CDR3 DNA: TGTGCCAGCAGCCCGGCCGTGGCAGGGGGCATCCTGAACACTGAAGCTTTCTTT. Its protein product is CASSPAVAGGILNTEAFF.

This sequence joins TRBV28 and TRBJ1-1, with TRBD1 as a possible D gene (6 bases). With 4 bases removed from V and 6 bases from J, the gap between germline ends came to 18 bases. Germline V gene data show CDR1 as MDHEN and CDR2 as SYDVKM. The CDR3 runs to 15 residues. In DNA form, the CDR3 reads TGTGCCAGCAGTTCCCAGGGACACCGGGGCGCTGAAGCTTTCTTT. Translating gives CASSSQGHRGAEAFF.

This rearrangement joins TRBV5-4 to TRBJ2-3; TRBD1 matches 7 bases. After removal of 1 base from V and 2 bases from J, the junction contained 4 bases not matched to a gene. CDR1 is SGHNT and CDR2 is YYREEE in the germline V gene (reference sequence). This CDR3 is built from 15 residues. The CDR3 here is CASSLTDRNTDTQYF. The CDR3 DNA is TGTGCCAGCAGCTTGACGGACAGGAACACAGATACGCAGTATTTT.

The chain joins TRBV15 to TRBJ2-3, with D possibly TRBD2 on 6 matching bases. The CDR3 loop spans 15 amino acids. V dropped 7 bases and J dropped 4 bases, with 18 bases sitting between them. Germline V gene data show CDR1 as LNHNV and CDR2 as YYDKDF (reference sequence). CDR3 nucleotide sequence: TGTGCCACCACGGGCTGGGGGGAGTCGGCAGATACGCAGTATTTT. Translating it yields CATTGWGESADTQYF.

V usage is TRBV7-7 and J usage is TRBJ2-1; 11 bases align to TRBD2. The CDR3 totals 18 residues. V was pared by 2 bases and J by 4 bases, with 10 bases of the junction left unmatched. Looked up from germline, CDR1 is SSHAT and CDR2 is FNYEAQ (reference sequence). CDR3 DNA: TGTGCCAGCAGCTTACAAGTAGCGGGAGGGCCGGGTTACAATGAGCAGTTCTTC. This sequence encodes CASSLQVAGGPGYNEQFF.

This sequence joins TRBV6-1 and TRBJ1-3; no firm D call. Germline CDR1 and CDR2: MNHNS and SASEGT. V dropped 7 bases and J dropped 0 bases, with 4 bases sitting between them. This CDR3 is built from 12 residues. CDR3 bases: TGTGCCAGCATCAACTCTGGAAACACCATATATTTT. Translation: CASINSGNTIYF.

J is TRBJ2-6 and V is TRBV7-8; no reliable D call. The length of the CDR3 is 16 residues. V was clipped by 0 bases and J by 4 bases, with 10 bases between them. CDR1 is SGHVS and CDR2 is FQNEAQ in the germline V gene. The DNA for the CDR3 is TGTGCCAGCAGCTTAGCGGTGGGTCCAGGGGCCAACGTCCTGACTTTC. It codes for CASSLAVGPGANVLTF.

This clone appeared a few times. This sample also contains other DNA sequences that code for the same CDR3. The CDR3 DNA follows: TGTGCCAGCTCACCACCAGGCAATCAGCCCCAGCATTTT. Encoded protein: CASSPPGNQPQHF. The chain is built from TRBV18 and TRBJ1-5; D is unclear. The germline V gene encodes CDR1 KGHSH and CDR2 LQKENI. Trimming took 0 bases from V and 2 from J, leaving 2 bases between them. This CDR3 is built from 13 residues.

This clone has only a few counts. V is TRBV27 and J is TRBJ2-1, with TRBD2 matching 12 bases. V lost 6 bases, J lost 2 bases, and 8 bases stayed unmatched. The CDR3 runs 17 residues. Germline-derived CDR1 and CDR2 are MNHEY and SMNVEV (reference sequence). The CDR3, as DNA: TGTGCCAGCAGGGCTAGCGGGAGGGCCCTTACCTACAATGAGCAGTTCTTC. This codes for CASRASGRALTYNEQFF.

About this clone itself: The DNA is omitted, as the CDR3 cannot be located on it reliably, and the CDR3 follows TCRdb's listing. The chain recombines TRBV20-1 with TRBJ2-2; TRBD2 is taken as the D call from the table, unchecked against the DNA. The length of the CDR3 is 11 amino acids, counting both ends. Germline V lookup: CDR1 DFQATT, CDR2 SNEGSKA (reference sequence). CDR3: CSASNAGSCFF.